One sample yielded the 26 T cell receptor beta chains listed below, sequenced in a study of T-cell reconstitution after alpha-beta-depleted transplantation in children. Construction of the TCRbeta library involved unique molecular identifiers. TCRdb re-analysed the PCR reads in MiXCR, keeping a single row per CDR3 protein. The sample consists of roughly 400,000 distinct CDR3 sequences, around 20% of them appearing once. Sequenced here: PBMCs from the stem cell graft donor, sampled from the stem cell graft. These receptors all stem from a human donor who donated a stem cell graft to a child with acute myeloid leukemia.

The chain links TRBV5-1 to TRBJ2-6; D call uncertain. The CDR3 totals 15 residues. CDR1 and CDR2 (germline): SGHRS, YFSETQ. Trimming shortened V by 4 bases and J by 0 bases, and 8 bases separated the two germline ends. The CDR3 is CASSKDLSGANVLTF. The CDR3 bases are TGCGCCAGCAGCAAGGACCTCTCTGGGGCCAACGTCCTGACTTTC.

The gene calls are TRBV2 and TRBJ2-1; possibly TRBD1 or TRBD2 for D (7 bases each). Germline CDR1 is SNHLY and CDR2 is FYNNEI. Trimming cost V 8 bases and J 9 bases, with 20 bases left between them. The CDR3 has 14 amino acids. The DNA of the CDR3 is TGTGCCAGCGGGGGGGTTACAGGGGAGGCTGAGCAGTTCTTC. Translation: CASGGVTGEAEQFF.

This clonotype was observed at least ten times. The CDR3 reads CASSSGLAGGPYEQYF. In nucleotides, the CDR3 is TGTGCCAGCAGCTCGGGACTAGCGGGAGGGCCCTACGAGCAGTACTTC. V and J are TRBV13 and TRBJ2-7; 16 bases are a match to TRBD2. The V gene end was trimmed by 4 bases and the J gene end by 2 bases; junction bases not matched to a gene: 2. The germline CDR1 and CDR2 sequences are PRHDT and FYEKMQ (reference sequence). CDR3 length equals 16 residues.

This clonotype was recorded a few times. V usage is TRBV7-8 and J usage is TRBJ1-2, with D perhaps TRBD1 (6 bases). Germline CDR1 is SGHVS and CDR2 is FQNEAQ. The CDR3 totals 18 residues. V lost 0 bases and J lost 0, with 17 bases in between. CDR3 protein: CASSLARPGAAANYGYTF. The CDR3 coding sequence is TGTGCCAGCAGCTTAGCGCGCCCAGGGGCGGCCGCTAACTATGGCTACACCTTC.

The V gene is TRBV7-1, the J gene TRBJ2-1; perhaps TRBD1 as D (5 bases). TRBV7-1 is an open reading frame, and its role is uncertain. Trimming left V 3 bases short and J 7 bases short, with 16 bases between. This CDR3 is 15 amino acids long. The chain's CDR3 is CASSSTGRPTNEQFF. DNA of the CDR3: TGTGCCAGCAGCTCCACAGGCCGGCCGACTAATGAGCAGTTCTTC.

This clonotype was observed a handful of times. V usage is TRBV28 and J usage is TRBJ2-7; D may correspond to TRBD1 or TRBD2 (6 bases each). Germline V gene data show CDR1 as MDHEN and CDR2 as SYDVKM. Trimming took 3 bases from V and 4 from J, leaving 16 bases between them. The CDR3 is 15 residues long. The DNA for the CDR3 is TGTGCCAGCAGTTTCGGTTCCACGGGGGCATACGAGCAGTACTTC. Translation gives CASSFGSTGAYEQYF.

This clonotype was seen at least ten times. The chain joins TRBV12-3 or TRBV12-4 to TRBJ2-1, with D unclear. V lost 0 bases, J lost 4 bases, and 4 bases lay in between. CDR3 size: 13 residues. CDR3 coding DNA: TGTGCCAGCAGTTTAGCGGAATACAATGAGCAGTTCTTC. It codes for CASSLAEYNEQFF.

This sequence joins TRBV29-1 and TRBJ2-5; 14 bases agree with TRBD2. CDR1 SQVTM and CDR2 ANQGSEA come from the germline V gene. The CDR3 spans 14 residues. Trimming removed 4 bases from V and 3 bases from J; junction bases left unmatched: 1. In DNA form, the CDR3 reads TGCAGCGTTGGGGGACTAGCGGGAGAAGAGACCCAGTACTTC. Amino acid sequence: CSVGGLAGEETQYF. The full variable domain, with the rest looked up from reference TRBV29-1 and TRBJ2-5, is SAVISQKPSRDICQRGTSLTIQCQVDSQVTMMFWYRQQPGQSLTLIATANQGSEATYESGFVIDKFPISRPNLTFSTLTVSNMSPEDSSIYLCSVGGLAGEETQYFGPGTRLLVL.

The table lists this clonotype with many counts. Here the CDR3 reads CASSYSGNTIYF. The CDR3 bases are TGTGCCAGCAGCTACTCTGGAAACACCATATATTTT. The chain uses TRBV12-3 or TRBV12-4 and TRBJ1-3; D gene uncertain. V was cut by 6 bases and J by 0 bases, with 3 bases left in between. The CDR3 consists of 12 residues.

This clonotype was detected ten times or more. The chain combines TRBV29-1 with TRBJ2-3, with D possibly matching TRBD1 (5 bases). The V end was cut by 0 bases, the J end by 6 bases, with 16 bases between. Germline loops: CDR1 SQVTM, CDR2 ANQGSEA. The CDR3 length is 15 residues. CDR3 loop: CSVEEGRRVSDTQYF. Written as DNA, the CDR3 is TGCAGCGTTGAAGAGGGTCGCAGGGTATCCGATACGCAGTATTTT.

This clonotype was counted only a few times. The V gene is TRBV28, the J gene TRBJ2-1; D remains ambiguous. The CDR3 runs 12 residues. V lost 5 bases and J 6 bases, leaving 8 bases between the germline ends. Germline V gene data show CDR1 as MDHEN and CDR2 as SYDVKM. CDR3 in amino acids: CASSPRPNEQFF. In DNA form, the CDR3 reads TGTGCCAGCAGTCCGCGCCCCAATGAGCAGTTCTTC.

This chain links TRBV28 with TRBJ2-7; D gene uncertain. This CDR3 is built from 13 residues. Germline loops: CDR1 MDHEN, CDR2 SYDVKM. V gave up 6 bases and J gave up 6 bases, with 15 bases separating them. CDR3 region: CASSLTTPGEQYF. CDR3 in DNA: TGTGCCAGCAGCCTCACTACCCCGGGCGAGCAGTACTTC.

This clonotype was picked up many times. This chain connects TRBV12-3 or TRBV12-4 to TRBJ2-3, with 8 bases identical to TRBD1. This CDR3 contains 16 residues. Trimming cost V 4 bases and J 0 bases; bases outside gene matches: 6. CDR3 in amino acids: CASSYRTGQSTDTQYF. As DNA, the CDR3 is TGTGCCAGCAGTTATCGGACAGGGCAGAGCACAGATACGCAGTATTTT.

In this sample, this clonotype turned up a few times. This chain connects TRBV15 to TRBJ1-1; D call uncertain. Between the trimmed V and J ends, which lost 0 bases and 4 bases, there was a span of 6 bases. Germline V CDR1 and CDR2: LNHNV, YYDKDF (reference sequence). The CDR3 has 13 residues. CDR3 nucleotides: TGTGCCACCAGCAGAGATCGGAGCACTGAAGCTTTCTTT. Translated, it gives CATSRDRSTEAFF.

This clonotype was picked up many times. The CDR3 spells CASSLATSFEQFF. In nucleotides, the CDR3 is TGTGCCAGCAGTTTGGCGACTAGCTTCGAGCAGTTCTTC. The J gene is TRBJ2-1, the V gene TRBV12-3 or TRBV12-4, with 7 bases lining up with TRBD2. V shed 3 bases, J shed 10 bases, and the junction held 6 bases outside the gene matches. The CDR3 is 13 amino acids.

This clonotype was recorded a few times. The V call is TRBV20-1, the J call TRBJ2-5; D possibly matches TRBD1 or TRBD2 (5 bases each). With 3 bases removed from V and 1 base from J, the gap between germline ends came to 9 bases. Germline assignment: CDR1 DFQATT and CDR2 SNEGSKA (reference sequence). This CDR3 spans 13 amino acids. The CDR3 reads CSASGASQETQYF. Written as DNA, the CDR3 is TGCAGTGCTAGCGGGGCCAGCCAAGAGACCCAGTACTTC.

The V gene is TRBV2, the J gene TRBJ2-3; D perhaps matches TRBD2 (6 bases). CDR3 size: 14 residues. The V gene's germline CDR1 is SNHLY and CDR2 FYNNEI. Trimming cost V 6 bases and J 2 bases, with 12 bases left between them. CDR3 in amino acids: CASRGDSNTDTQYF. The CDR3 nucleotides are TGTGCCAGCAGGGGGGACTCAAACACAGATACGCAGTATTTT.

This rearrangement joins TRBV29-1 to TRBJ2-3; the D call may be TRBD1 or TRBD2 (5 bases each). V shed 8 bases and J shed 0 bases, with 15 bases lying between them. This CDR3 comprises 14 residues. CDR1 SQVTM and CDR2 ANQGSEA come from the germline V gene. In DNA, the CDR3 is TGCAGCCCCTGGGACGTTTCTAGCACAGATACGCAGTATTTT. Translating it yields CSPWDVSSTDTQYF.

This clonotype was seen only a few times. The chain is built from TRBV12-3 or TRBV12-4 and TRBJ1-4; D not resolved. V dropped 1 base and J dropped 4 bases, with 7 bases sitting between them. The CDR3 totals 14 residues. The CDR3 DNA reads TGTGCCAGCAGTTTAGTACGTCTTAATGAAAAACTGTTTTTT. This codes for CASSLVRLNEKLFF.

This chain uses TRBV20-1 with TRBJ2-1; TRBD2 matches 9 bases. The CDR3 sequence is 15 residues long. The V and J ends lost 4 bases and 5 bases, in that order; junction bases with no gene match: 9. Germline V gene sequence: CDR1 DFQATT, CDR2 SNEGSKA (reference sequence). For the CDR3, the DNA is TGCAGTGCTACTTCCGCTAGCGGGGCAAACAATGAGCAGTTCTTC. Translated: CSATSASGANNEQFF.

This clonotype was seen a few times. The chain is built from TRBV29-1 and TRBJ2-3; D is perhaps TRBD2 (5 bases). From germline, CDR1 is SQVTM and CDR2 ANQGSEA. The V end was cut by 6 bases, the J end by 1 base, with 11 bases between. CDR3 length: 13 residues. The chain's CDR3 is CSVTEAGTDTQYF. The CDR3 DNA reads TGCAGCGTCACTGAAGCGGGCACAGATACGCAGTATTTT.

This chain connects TRBV29-1 to TRBJ2-2; 9 nucleotides align to TRBD1. CDR3 size: 16 residues. J lost 3 bases, V lost 5 bases, and 10 bases had no gene match. CDR1 and CDR2 (germline): SQVTM, ANQGSEA. The CDR3 DNA is TGCAGCGTTAAGGATTCGGGACAGGGTCACACCGGGGAGCTGTTTTTT. The encoded protein is CSVKDSGQGHTGELFF.

A few counts support this clonotype. The rearrangement links TRBV20-1 to TRBJ1-5, with a possible D match to TRBD1 (5 bases). V lost 3 bases, J lost 4 bases, and 13 bases lay in between. This CDR3 contains 14 residues. Germline V gene data show CDR1 as DFQATT and CDR2 as SNEGSKA (reference sequence). The CDR3 spells CSASVRVGNQPQHF. The CDR3 bases are TGCAGTGCTAGCGTCAGGGTTGGGAATCAGCCCCAGCATTTT.

The chain carries TRBV7-2 and TRBJ2-3; D not resolved. The CDR3 spans 14 residues. Trimming took 2 bases from V and 2 from J, leaving 8 bases between them. In germline, CDR1 is SGHTA, CDR2 FQGNSA. The CDR3 DNA reads as TGTGCCAGCAGCTTAACATCTATCACAGATACGCAGTATTTT. This translates into CASSLTSITDTQYF.

The rearrangement links TRBV5-6 to TRBJ1-2; D gene ambiguous. From germline, CDR1 is SGHDT and CDR2 YYEEEE. The CDR3 sequence is 14 residues long. The V end lost 0 bases, the J end lost 7 bases, and 13 bases lay between the germline ends. This chain's CDR3 is CASSLGRDEGGYTF. DNA of the CDR3: TGTGCCAGCAGCTTGGGAAGGGATGAAGGTGGCTACACCTTC.

V is TRBV20-1 and J is TRBJ2-7; D perhaps matches TRBD2 (6 bases). There are 13 residues in the CDR3. Trimming pared 2 bases from V and 12 bases from J, leaving 20 bases between. CDR1 and CDR2 (germline): DFQATT, SNEGSKA (reference sequence). Here the CDR3 reads CSARHPGVPTRYF. The CDR3 region has the DNA TGCAGTGCTAGACATCCGGGGGTCCCGACACGGTACTTC.